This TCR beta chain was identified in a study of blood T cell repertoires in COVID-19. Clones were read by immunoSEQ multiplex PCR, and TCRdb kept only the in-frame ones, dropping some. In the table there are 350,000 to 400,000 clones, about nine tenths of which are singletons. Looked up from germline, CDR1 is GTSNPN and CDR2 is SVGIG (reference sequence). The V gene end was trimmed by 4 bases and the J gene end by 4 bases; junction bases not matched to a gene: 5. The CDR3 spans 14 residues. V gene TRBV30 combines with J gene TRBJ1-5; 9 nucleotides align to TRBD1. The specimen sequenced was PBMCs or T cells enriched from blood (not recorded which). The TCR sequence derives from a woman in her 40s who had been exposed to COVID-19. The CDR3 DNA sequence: TGTGCCTGGACTGAAGGACAGGGGAATCAGCCCCAGCATTTT. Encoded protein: CAWTEGQGNQPQHF.